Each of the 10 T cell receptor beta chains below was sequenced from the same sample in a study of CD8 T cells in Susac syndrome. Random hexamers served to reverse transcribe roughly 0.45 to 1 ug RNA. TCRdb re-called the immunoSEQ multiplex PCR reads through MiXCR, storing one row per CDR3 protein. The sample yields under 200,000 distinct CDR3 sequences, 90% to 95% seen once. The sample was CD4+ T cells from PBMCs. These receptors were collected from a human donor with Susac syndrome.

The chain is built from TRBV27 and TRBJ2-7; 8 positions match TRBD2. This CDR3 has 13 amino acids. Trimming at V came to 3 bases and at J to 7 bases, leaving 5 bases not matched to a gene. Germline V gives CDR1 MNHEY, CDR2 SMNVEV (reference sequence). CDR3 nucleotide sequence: TGTGCCAGCAGTTTCAGCGGGGGTGGGGAGCAGTACTTC. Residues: CASSFSGGGEQYF.

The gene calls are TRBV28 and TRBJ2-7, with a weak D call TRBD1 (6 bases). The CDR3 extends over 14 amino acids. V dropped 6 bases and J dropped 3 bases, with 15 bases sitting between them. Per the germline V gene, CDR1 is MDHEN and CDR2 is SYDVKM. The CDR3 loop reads CASSHSGTLYEQYF. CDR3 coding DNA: TGTGCCAGCAGCCACTCGGGGACACTCTACGAGCAGTACTTC.

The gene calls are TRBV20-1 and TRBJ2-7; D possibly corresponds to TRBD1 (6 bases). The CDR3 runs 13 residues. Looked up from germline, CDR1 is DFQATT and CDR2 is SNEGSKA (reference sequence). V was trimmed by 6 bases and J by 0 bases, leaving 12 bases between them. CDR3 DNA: TGCAGTGCCTCCAAGGACAGCTCCTACGAGCAGTACTTC. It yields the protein CSASKDSSYEQYF.

The CDR3 DNA sequence: TGCGCCAGCAGCGACGACAAGGCTGGAAACACCATATATTTT. Translation gives CASSDDKAGNTIYF. The chain uses TRBV5-1 and TRBJ1-3, with no clear D. CDR3 length: 14 residues. V gave up 4 bases and J gave up 2 bases, with 10 bases separating them. From germline, CDR1 is SGHRS and CDR2 YFSETQ.

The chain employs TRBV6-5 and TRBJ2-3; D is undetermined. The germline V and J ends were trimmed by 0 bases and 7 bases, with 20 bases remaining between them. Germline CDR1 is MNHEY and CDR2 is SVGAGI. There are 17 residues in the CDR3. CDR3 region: CASSYSARAGLGYTQYF. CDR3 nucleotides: TGTGCCAGCAGTTACTCGGCCCGGGCAGGCTTGGGATATACGCAGTATTTT.

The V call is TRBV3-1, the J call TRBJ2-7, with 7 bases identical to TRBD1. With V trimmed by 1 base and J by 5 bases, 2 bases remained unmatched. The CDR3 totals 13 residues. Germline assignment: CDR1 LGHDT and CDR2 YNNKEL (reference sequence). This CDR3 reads CASSQATGNEQYF. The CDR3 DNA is TGTGCCAGCAGCCAAGCGACAGGGAACGAGCAGTACTTC.

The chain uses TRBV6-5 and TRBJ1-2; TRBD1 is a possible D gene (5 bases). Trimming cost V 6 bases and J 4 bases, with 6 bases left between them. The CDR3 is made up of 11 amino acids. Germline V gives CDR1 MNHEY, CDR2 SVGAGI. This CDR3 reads CASRTVYGYTF. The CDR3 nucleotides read TGTGCCAGCAGGACAGTCTATGGCTACACCTTC.

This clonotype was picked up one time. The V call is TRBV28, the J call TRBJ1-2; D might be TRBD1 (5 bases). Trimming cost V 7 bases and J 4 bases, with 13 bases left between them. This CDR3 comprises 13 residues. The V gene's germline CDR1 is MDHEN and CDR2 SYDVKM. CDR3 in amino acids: CASKAGRFYGYTF. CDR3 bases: TGTGCCAGCAAGGCAGGGAGGTTCTATGGCTACACCTTC.

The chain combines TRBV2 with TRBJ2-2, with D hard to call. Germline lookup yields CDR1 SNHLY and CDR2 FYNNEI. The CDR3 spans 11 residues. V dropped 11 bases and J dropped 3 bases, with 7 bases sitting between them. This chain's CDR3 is CACDYTGELFF. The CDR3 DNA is TGTGCCTGTGATTACACCGGGGAGCTGTTTTTT. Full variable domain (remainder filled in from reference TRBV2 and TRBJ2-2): EPEVTQTPSHQVTQMGQEVILRCVPISNHLYFYWYRQILGQKVEFLVSFYNNEISEKSEIFDDQFSVERPDGSNFTLKIRSTKLEDSAMYFCACDYTGELFFGEGSRLTVL.

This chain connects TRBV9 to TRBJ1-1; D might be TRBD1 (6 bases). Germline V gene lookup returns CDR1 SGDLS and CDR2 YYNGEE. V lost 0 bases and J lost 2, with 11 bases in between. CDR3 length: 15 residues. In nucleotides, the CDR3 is TGTGCCAGCAGCGTAGGAGGAGGGGGTAACACTGAAGCTTTCTTT. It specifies CASSVGGGGNTEAFF.